This T cell receptor (beta chain) appears in the sequencing data of a study of blood T cell repertoires in COVID-19. This table comes from immunoSEQ multiplex PCR, and its TCRdb copy is limited to in-frame clones, with some not included. Counted here are about 220,000 clones, 84% occurring once; the ten biggest clones make up around 2.4%. The receptor's source is a man aged 40-49 years who had recovered from COVID-19. The sequencing input was peripheral blood.

The CDR3 coding sequence is TGTGCCAGCAGCGCTGACAGGGGCGACTATGGCTACACCTTC. It is translated as CASSADRGDYGYTF. This chain uses TRBV7-8 with TRBJ1-2; 8 bases line up with TRBD1. CDR3 length: 14 residues. V gave up 5 bases and J gave up 3 bases; unmatched junction bases: 5. CDR1 SGHVS and CDR2 FQNEAQ come from the germline V gene.